This passage covers 10 T cell receptor beta chains from one sample sequenced in a study of OX40 agonist ivuxolimab in advanced cancers. The data were produced by immunoSEQ multiplex PCR, yet TCRdb's version contains in-frame clones alone and is incomplete. Of roughly 68,000 clones listed, approximately 90% are singletons. Sequenced material: CD4+ or CD8+ T cells sorted from blood, taken in a trial of the OX40 agonist ivuxolimab. Every receptor here comes from an adult with an advanced solid tumor such as melanoma, head and neck, liver or kidney cancer.

In its sample, this clone was seen once. The chain carries TRBV18 and TRBJ1-5, with D uncertain. The ends were cut back, 2 bases at V and 3 bases at J, with 5 bases in the middle. Germline V lookup: CDR1 KGHSH, CDR2 LQKENI. CDR3 length equals 13 residues. The CDR3 reads CASSPGDNQPQHF. The CDR3 region has the DNA TGTGCCAGCTCACCAGGGGACAATCAGCCCCAGCATTTT.

The chain joins TRBV6-1 to TRBJ2-7; D may be TRBD1 or TRBD2 (7 bases each). Trimming removed 4 bases at V and 5 bases at J, with 18 bases between. The CDR3 has 15 residues. Per the germline V gene, CDR1 is MNHNS and CDR2 is SASEGT. CDR3 sequence: CASSGGRGRSDEQYF. CDR3 DNA sequence: TGTGCCAGCAGTGGGGGGAGGGGGCGCTCAGACGAGCAGTACTTC.

The rearrangement links TRBV5-8 to TRBJ1-2, with D possibly TRBD1 on 6 matching bases. The ends were cut back, 0 bases at V and 5 bases at J, with 8 bases in the middle. Germline lookup yields CDR1 SGHTS and CDR2 YDEGEE. The CDR3 contains 13 residues. CDR3 DNA: TGTGCCAGCAGCTTGGACAGGGAATATGGCTACACCTTC. Its protein product is CASSLDREYGYTF. Drawing the rest from reference TRBV5-8 and TRBJ1-2, the complete variable domain is EAGVTQSPTHLIKTRGQQATLRCSPISGHTSVYWYQQALGLGLQFLLWYDEGEERNRGNFPPRFSGRQFPNYSSELNVNALELEDSALYLCASSLDREYGYTFGSGTRLTVV.

The J gene is TRBJ1-3, the V gene TRBV6-6; D might be TRBD1 (6 bases). V gave up 6 bases and J gave up 4 bases, with 16 bases separating them. The germline V gene encodes CDR1 MNHNY and CDR2 SVGAGI (reference sequence). The CDR3 loop spans 15 amino acids. CDR3 residues: CASRTRTGNGNTIYF. CDR3 bases: TGTGCCAGCAGAACGAGAACAGGGAACGGAAACACCATATATTTT.

This chain connects TRBV7-3 to TRBJ1-1, with 7 bases that match TRBD1. There are 16 residues in the CDR3. CDR1 is SGHTA and CDR2 is FQGTGA in the germline V gene. V was pared by 5 bases and J by 5 bases, with 14 bases of the junction left unmatched. The chain's CDR3 is CASSQGAGGPQTEAFF. In DNA, the CDR3 is TGTGCCAGCAGCCAGGGCGCAGGGGGTCCTCAGACTGAAGCTTTCTTT.

This clone has a single count. The chain has TRBV10-3 and TRBJ2-2; either TRBD1 or TRBD2 may supply D (5 bases each). Germline V gene data show CDR1 as ENHRY and CDR2 as SYGVKD. Trimming took off 10 bases at V and 6 bases at J, with 15 bases between the two ends. The CDR3 spans 13 residues. Here the CDR3 reads CATGTLGPGELFF. DNA of the CDR3: TGTGCCACTGGGACCTTGGGACCCGGGGAGCTGTTTTTT.

This sequence joins TRBV2 and TRBJ2-7, with TRBD1 matching 10 bases. Germline V gene sequence: CDR1 SNHLY, CDR2 FYNNEI. The CDR3 is 16 amino acids. J lost 3 bases, V lost 3 bases, and 8 bases had no gene match. The CDR3 loop is CASSDPGQGKFYEQYF. The CDR3 nucleotides read TGTGCCAGCAGTGACCCGGGACAGGGGAAATTCTACGAGCAGTACTTC.

For this clone: It is unclear where the CDR3 begins or ends on the DNA, so no DNA is shown, and the CDR3 is as TCRdb lists it. This sequence joins TRBV7-2 and TRBJ2-6; the table's D gene call, TRBD2, was not cross checked with the DNA. 15 amino acids form the CDR3, both terminal residues included. The V gene's germline CDR1 is SGHTA and CDR2 FQGNSA. The chain's CDR3 is CASSSRTFGANVLTF.

V gene TRBV6-5 combines with J gene TRBJ2-1, with D possibly being TRBD1 or TRBD2 (5 bases each). There are 15 residues in the CDR3. V lost 4 bases, J lost 4 bases, and 14 bases lay in between. Germline loops: CDR1 MNHEY, CDR2 SVGAGI. DNA of the CDR3: TGTGCCAGCAGTTTCGAGGGACGGAAATACAATGAGCAGTTCTTC. It is translated as CASSFEGRKYNEQFF.

CDR3 coding DNA: TGTGCCAGCAGATCGAACGGGGGGACGCAAGAGACCCAGTACTTC. It codes for CASRSNGGTQETQYF. The V and J genes are TRBV27 and TRBJ2-5; TRBD2 matches 7 bases. Per germline, CDR1 MNHEY and CDR2 SMNVEV (reference sequence). The CDR3 contains 15 residues. J was trimmed by 2 bases and V by 6 bases; bases with no gene match: 9.